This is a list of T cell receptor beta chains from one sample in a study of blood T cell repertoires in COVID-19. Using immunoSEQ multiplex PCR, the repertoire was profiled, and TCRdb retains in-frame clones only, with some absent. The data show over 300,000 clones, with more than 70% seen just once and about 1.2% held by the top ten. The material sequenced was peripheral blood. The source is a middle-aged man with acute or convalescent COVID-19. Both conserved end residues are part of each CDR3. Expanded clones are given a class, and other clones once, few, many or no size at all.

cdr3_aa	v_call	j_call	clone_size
CSARAARGDTQYF	TRBV29-1	TRBJ2-3	.
CATGTGTSGNNEQFF	TRBV7-9	TRBJ2-1	once
CASSPGMSNEKLFF	TRBV9	TRBJ1-4	.
CASSPSPGDTEAFF	TRBV18	TRBJ1-1	once
CASSLEPPIPNTEAFF	TRBV7-6	TRBJ1-1	.
CASRGRYRGRRETQYF	TRBV27	TRBJ2-5	.
CASSAQTAGSNQPQHF	TRBV27	TRBJ1-5	.
CAIRASYEQYF	TRBV10-3	TRBJ2-7	.
CASSSRTGMTEAFF	TRBV5-1	TRBJ1-1	.
CASSPPSSGDYNEQFF	TRBV5-1	TRBJ2-1	.
CASSEASGAGELFF	TRBV6-1	TRBJ2-2	.
CASSWDRVDYGYTF	TRBV5-1	TRBJ1-2	once
CASSLVAGGYTDTQYF	TRBV7-8	TRBJ2-3	.
CASSPRGGGNQPQHF	TRBV7-8	TRBJ1-5	.
CASSLEGGPGNEQFF	TRBV11-3	TRBJ2-1	.
CASSQGQGNSPLHF	TRBV4-3	TRBJ1-6	.
CASSQDILAGEQFF	TRBV4-3	TRBJ2-1	.
CASSAQTSAFTDTQYF	TRBV9	TRBJ2-3	.
CASSLGFGGGSYGYTF	TRBV7-6	TRBJ1-2	.
CASSFQGINSPLHF	TRBV9	TRBJ1-6	.
CASSSSRTGGDNQPQHF	TRBV28	TRBJ1-5	.
CASSPGSRGTEAFF	TRBV9	TRBJ1-1	.